This T cell receptor (beta chain) was identified in a study of T cells in Graves' hyperthyroidism and ophthalmopathy. Researchers took RNA transcripts and amplified the TCR beta CDR3 regions from them. The HTBI set primed first-round TCR CDR3 RT-PCR. Using its own MiXCR run on the multiplex PCR reads, TCRdb lists one record per CDR3 protein. The sample lists about 640,000 distinct CDR3 sequences; around 21% were seen once. On this clonotype: What it binds is not known.

This CDR3 has 17 residues. Germline V lookup: CDR1 SGHNT, CDR2 YYREEE (reference sequence). V was cut by 0 bases and J by 8 bases, with 21 bases left in between. Study observations and caveats: Most expanded thyroid clonotypes above 0.001 also appeared in blood.

Diagnoses rested on clinical symptoms, serum thyroxine and TRAb, thyroid ultrasound and orbital computed tomography. Sequencing input: blood. V usage is TRBV5-4 and J usage is TRBJ2-1; D is possibly TRBD2 (6 bases). The receptor's source is a man aged 25-45 years with Graves' ophthalmopathy. CDR3 sequence: CASSLAMIGTYGDEQFF. The CDR3 DNA is TGTGCCAGCAGCTTGGCCATGATTGGGACTTACGGCGATGAGCAGTTCTTC.